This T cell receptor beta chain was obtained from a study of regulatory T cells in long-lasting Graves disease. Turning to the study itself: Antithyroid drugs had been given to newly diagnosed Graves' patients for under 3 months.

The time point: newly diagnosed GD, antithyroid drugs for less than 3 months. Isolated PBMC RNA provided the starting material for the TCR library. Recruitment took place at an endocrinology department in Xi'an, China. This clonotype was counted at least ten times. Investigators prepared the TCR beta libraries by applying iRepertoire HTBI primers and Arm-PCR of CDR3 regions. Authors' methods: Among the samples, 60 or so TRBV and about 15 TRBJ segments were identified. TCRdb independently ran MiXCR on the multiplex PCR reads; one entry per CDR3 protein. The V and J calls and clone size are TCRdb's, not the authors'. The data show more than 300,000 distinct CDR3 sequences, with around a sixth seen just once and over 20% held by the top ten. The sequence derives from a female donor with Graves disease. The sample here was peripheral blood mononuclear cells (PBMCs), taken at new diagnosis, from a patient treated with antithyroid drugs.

The CDR3: CASSLGRRPNYGYTF. CDR3 DNA: TGTGCCAGCAGTTTGGGCCGGCGCCCTAACTATGGCTACACCTTC. The chain couples TRBV12-3 or TRBV12-4 to TRBJ1-2; no firm D call. CDR3 length: 15 amino acids. Trimming stripped 3 bases from V and 0 bases from J, with 11 bases between.